The following is a T cell receptor beta chain sequence with its context. Original data processing: Amplification of reference gene primers provided the estimated nucleated cell counts. The assay was immunoSEQ multiplex PCR, and TCRdb's table has in-frame clones only and misses some. That table gives V, J and clone size, and the DNA gave D and trimming. The sample has around 150,000 clones, about nine tenths seen once. This sample was taken from a study of blood T cell repertoires in COVID-19. Study as a whole: The samples span acute and convalescent COVID-19 from the United States, Italy and Spain. T cells, B-cell-depleted T cells, or PBMCs provided the cDNA or gDNA that served as material.

This CDR3 contains 14 residues. CDR1 and CDR2 from the germline V gene are SGHNT and YENEEA. V trimming: 5 bases; J trimming: 2 bases; junction bases outside the gene matches: 6. This receptor was obtained from a woman aged 55-69 years with active or convalescent COVID-19. V and J are TRBV11-3 and TRBJ2-7, with 7 bases identical to TRBD1. Sequenced: peripheral blood. The chain's CDR3 is CASSLGQVPYEQYF. DNA of the CDR3: TGTGCCAGCAGCCTCGGACAGGTCCCCTACGAGCAGTACTTC.